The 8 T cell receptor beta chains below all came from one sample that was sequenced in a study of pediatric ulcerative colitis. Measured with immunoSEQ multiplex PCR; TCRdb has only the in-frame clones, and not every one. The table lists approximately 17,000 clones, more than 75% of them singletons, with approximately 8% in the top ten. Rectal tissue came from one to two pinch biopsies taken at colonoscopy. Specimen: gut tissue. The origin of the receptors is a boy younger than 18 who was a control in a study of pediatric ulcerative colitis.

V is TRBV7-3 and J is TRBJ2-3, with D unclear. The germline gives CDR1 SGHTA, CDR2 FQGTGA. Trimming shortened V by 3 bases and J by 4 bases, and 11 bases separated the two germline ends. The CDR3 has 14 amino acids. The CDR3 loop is CASSLMGAADTQYF. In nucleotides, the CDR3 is TGTGCCAGCAGCTTGATGGGTGCGGCAGATACGCAGTATTTT.

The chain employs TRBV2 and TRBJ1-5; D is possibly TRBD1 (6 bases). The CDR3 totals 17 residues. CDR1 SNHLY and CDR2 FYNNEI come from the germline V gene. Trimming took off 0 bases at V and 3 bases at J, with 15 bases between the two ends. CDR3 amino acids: CASSEAGGLTLNQPQHF. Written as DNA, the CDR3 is TGTGCCAGCAGTGAAGCAGGGGGTCTAACCCTCAATCAGCCCCAGCATTTT.

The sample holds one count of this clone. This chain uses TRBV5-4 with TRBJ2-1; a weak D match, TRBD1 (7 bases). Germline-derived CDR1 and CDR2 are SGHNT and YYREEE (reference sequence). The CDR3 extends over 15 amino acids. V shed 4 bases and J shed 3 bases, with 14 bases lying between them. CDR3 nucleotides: TGTGCCAGCAGCAAGCAGGGGGGCCACTACAATGAGCAGTTCTTC. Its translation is CASSKQGGHYNEQFF. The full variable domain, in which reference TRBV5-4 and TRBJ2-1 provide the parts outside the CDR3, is ETGVTQSPTHLIKTRGQQVTLRCSSQSGHNTVSWYQQALGQGPQFIFQYYREEENGRGNFPPRFSGLQFPNYSSELNVNALELDDSALYLCASSKQGGHYNEQFFGPGTRLTVL.

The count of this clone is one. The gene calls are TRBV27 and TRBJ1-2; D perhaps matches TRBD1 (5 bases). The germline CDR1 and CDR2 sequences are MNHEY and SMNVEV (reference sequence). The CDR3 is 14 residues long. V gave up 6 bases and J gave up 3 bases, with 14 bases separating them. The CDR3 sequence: CASRNLGGDYGYTF. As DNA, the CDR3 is TGTGCCAGCAGAAATCTGGGGGGGGACTATGGCTACACCTTC.

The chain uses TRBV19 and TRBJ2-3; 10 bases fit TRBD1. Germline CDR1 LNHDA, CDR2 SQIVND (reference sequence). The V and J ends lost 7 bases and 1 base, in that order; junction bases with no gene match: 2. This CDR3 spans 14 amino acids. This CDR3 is CASIDRGRTDTQYF. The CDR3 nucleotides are TGTGCCAGTATCGACAGGGGGCGCACAGATACGCAGTATTTT.

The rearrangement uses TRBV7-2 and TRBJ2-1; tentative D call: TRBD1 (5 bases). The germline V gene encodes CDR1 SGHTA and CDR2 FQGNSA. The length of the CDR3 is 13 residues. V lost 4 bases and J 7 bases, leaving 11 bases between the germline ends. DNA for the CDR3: TGTGCCAGCAGCTCCGAAGGGGTGAATGAGCAGTTCTTC. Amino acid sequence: CASSSEGVNEQFF.

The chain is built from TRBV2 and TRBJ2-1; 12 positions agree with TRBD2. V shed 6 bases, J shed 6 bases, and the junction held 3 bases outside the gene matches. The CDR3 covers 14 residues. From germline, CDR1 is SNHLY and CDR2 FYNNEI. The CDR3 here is CASRVLAGGNEQFF. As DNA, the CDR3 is TGTGCCAGCAGGGTACTAGCGGGAGGCAATGAGCAGTTCTTC.

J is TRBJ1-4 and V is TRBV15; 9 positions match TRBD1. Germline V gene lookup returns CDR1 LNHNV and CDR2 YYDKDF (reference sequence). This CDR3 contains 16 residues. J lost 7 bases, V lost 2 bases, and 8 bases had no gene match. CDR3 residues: CATSRTTGTGSEKLFF. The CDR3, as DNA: TGTGCCACCAGCAGAACTACCGGGACAGGGTCTGAAAAACTGTTTTTT. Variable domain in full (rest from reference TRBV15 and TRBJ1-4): DAMVIQNPRYQVTQFGKPVTLSCSQTLNHNVMYWYQQKSSQAPKLLFHYYDKDFNNEADTPDNFQSRRPNTSFCFLDIRSPGLGDTAMYLCATSRTTGTGSEKLFFGSGTQLSVL.